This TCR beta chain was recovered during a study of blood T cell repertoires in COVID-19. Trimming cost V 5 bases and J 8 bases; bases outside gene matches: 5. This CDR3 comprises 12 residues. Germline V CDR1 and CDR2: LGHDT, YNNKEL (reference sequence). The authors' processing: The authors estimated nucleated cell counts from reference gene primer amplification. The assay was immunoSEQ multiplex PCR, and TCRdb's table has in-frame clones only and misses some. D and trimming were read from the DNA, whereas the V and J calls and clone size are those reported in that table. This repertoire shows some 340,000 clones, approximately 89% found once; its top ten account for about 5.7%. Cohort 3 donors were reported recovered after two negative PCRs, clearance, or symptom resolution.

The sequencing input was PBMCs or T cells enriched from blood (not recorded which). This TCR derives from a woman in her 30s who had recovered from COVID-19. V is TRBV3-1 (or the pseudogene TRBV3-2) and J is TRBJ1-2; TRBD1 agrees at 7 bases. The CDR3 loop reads CASSITGEGYTF. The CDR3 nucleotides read TGTGCCAGCAGCATTACAGGGGAGGGCTACACCTTC.